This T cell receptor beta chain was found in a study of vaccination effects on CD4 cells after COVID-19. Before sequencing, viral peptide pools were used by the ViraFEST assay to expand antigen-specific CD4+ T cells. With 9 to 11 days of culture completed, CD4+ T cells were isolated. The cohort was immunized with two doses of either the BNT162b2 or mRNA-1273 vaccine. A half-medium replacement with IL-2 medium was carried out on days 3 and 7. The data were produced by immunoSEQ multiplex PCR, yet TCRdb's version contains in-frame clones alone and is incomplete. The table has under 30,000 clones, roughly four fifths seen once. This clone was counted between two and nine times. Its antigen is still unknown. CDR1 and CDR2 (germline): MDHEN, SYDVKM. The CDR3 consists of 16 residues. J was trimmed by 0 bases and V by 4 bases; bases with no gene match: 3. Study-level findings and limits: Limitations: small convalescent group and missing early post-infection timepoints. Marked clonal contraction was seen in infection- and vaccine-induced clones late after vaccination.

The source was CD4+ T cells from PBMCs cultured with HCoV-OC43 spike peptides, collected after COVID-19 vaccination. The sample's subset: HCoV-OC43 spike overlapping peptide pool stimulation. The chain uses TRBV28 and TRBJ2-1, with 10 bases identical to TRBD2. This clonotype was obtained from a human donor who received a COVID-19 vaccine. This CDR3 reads CASSSLAGRSYNEQFF. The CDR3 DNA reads TGTGCCAGCAGTTCACTAGCGGGGCGCTCCTACAATGAGCAGTTCTTC.